This TCR beta chain was profiled in a study of blood T cell repertoires in COVID-19. Study details: The cDNA or gDNA used as material had been derived from T cells, B-cell-depleted T cells, or PBMCs.

Germline CDR1 and CDR2: DFQATT and SNEGSKA (reference sequence). Between the trimmed V and J ends, which lost 6 bases and 6 bases, there was a span of 10 bases. The CDR3 is 11 residues long. Clones were read by immunoSEQ multiplex PCR, and TCRdb kept only the in-frame ones, dropping some. The sample consists of about 350,000 clones, about 90% of them appearing once. The sequenced material came from PBMCs or T cells enriched from blood (not recorded which). The source of this sequence is a woman aged 25 to 39 who had recovered from COVID-19. J is TRBJ2-3 and V is TRBV20-1; D may be TRBD1 (6 bases). DNA for the CDR3: TGCAGTGCCCTCCAGGGGGATACGCAGTATTTT. Its translation is CSALQGDTQYF.